The 27 T cell receptor beta chains given below trace back to one sample, sequenced in a study of blood T cells in healthy people across ages. A J-beta primer mix and a sample-barcoded 5' primer were used in a second PCR of roughly 6 to 12 cycles. TCRdb re-analysed the 5' RACE reads in MiXCR, keeping a single row per CDR3 protein. The sample consists of about 1,500,000 distinct CDR3 sequences, around 42% of them appearing once. Sample: blood. The receptors derive from a woman aged 18-30 years in good health.

The sample holds a few counts of this clonotype. V gene TRBV4-1 combines with J gene TRBJ1-2, with 9 nucleotides matching TRBD1. The germline gives CDR1 MGHRA, CDR2 YSYEKL. The CDR3 covers 14 residues. V was pared by 4 bases and J by 5 bases, with 5 bases of the junction left unmatched. CDR3 in DNA: TGCGCCAGCAGCCCAGTCGGACAGGGGTATGGCTACACCTTC. Protein product: CASSPVGQGYGYTF.

This sequence joins TRBV4-1 and TRBJ2-5; weak D call: TRBD1 (6 bases). V lost 6 bases and J 11 bases, leaving 16 bases between the germline ends. This CDR3 is built from 12 residues. Germline CDR1 reads MGHRA; CDR2 reads YSYEKL. The DNA for the CDR3 is TGCGCCAGCAGGGAAGGGGGTAATGAGCAGTACTTC. Translated, it gives CASREGGNEQYF.

CDR3 residues: CANTAGLAINEQYF. As DNA, the CDR3 is TGTGCCAACACAGCGGGACTAGCGATAAACGAGCAGTACTTC. The chain combines TRBV2 with TRBJ2-7; 10 nucleotides line up with TRBD2. Trimming at V came to 10 bases and at J to 5 bases, leaving 11 bases not matched to a gene. This CDR3 spans 14 amino acids. Germline V gives CDR1 SNHLY, CDR2 FYNNEI. Variable domain in full (rest from reference TRBV2 and TRBJ2-7): EPEVTQTPSHQVTQMGQEVILRCVPISNHLYFYWYRQILGQKVEFLVSFYNNEISEKSEIFDDQFSVERPDGSNFTLKIRSTKLEDSAMYFCANTAGLAINEQYFGPGTRLTVT.

CDR3 residues: CASSQPRDRGQPQHF. Written as DNA, the CDR3 is TGTGCCAGCAGCCAACCGAGGGACAGGGGCCAGCCCCAGCATTTT. V and J are TRBV16 and TRBJ1-5, with 10 positions matching TRBD1. V shed 2 bases, J shed 7 bases, and the junction held 5 bases outside the gene matches. CDR3 size: 15 residues. CDR1 KGHSY and CDR2 FQNENV come from the germline V gene.

This chain connects TRBV7-9 to TRBJ2-1; 8 nucleotides line up with TRBD2. CDR1 and CDR2 from the germline V gene are SEHNR and FQNEAQ (reference sequence). With V trimmed by 1 base and J by 3 bases, 5 bases remained unmatched. This CDR3 contains 16 residues. The DNA of the CDR3 is TGTGCCAGCAGCTTAGAACTAGCGGTGAACTACAATGAGCAGTTCTTC. Amino acid sequence: CASSLELAVNYNEQFF.

The rearrangement uses TRBV5-1 and TRBJ1-1; D is uncertain. The CDR3 is made up of 17 amino acids. In germline, CDR1 is SGHRS, CDR2 YFSETQ. V was shortened by 0 bases and J by 6 bases, with 21 bases between the two germline ends. For the CDR3, the DNA is TGCGCCAGCAGCTTGGAGGCGGCTGGCCGTGAGGGCGCTGAAGCTTTCTTT. Translated, it gives CASSLEAAGREGAEAFF. The variable domain in full, with the rest retrieved from reference TRBV5-1 and TRBJ1-1, is KAGVTQTPRYLIKTRGQQVTLSCSPISGHRSVSWYQQTPGQGLQFLFEYFSETQRNKGNFPGRFSGRQFSNSRSEMNVSTLELGDSALYLCASSLEAAGREGAEAFFGQGTRLTVV.

This chain connects TRBV29-1 to TRBJ1-2, with 10 bases matching TRBD1. The CDR3 contains 15 residues. Looked up from germline, CDR1 is SQVTM and CDR2 is ANQGSEA. The V segment lost 7 bases and the J segment 0 bases; nucleotides outside the gene matches: 8. Here the CDR3 reads CSDQDRGGSNYGYTF. As DNA, the CDR3 is TGCAGCGACCAGGACAGGGGGGGATCTAACTATGGCTACACCTTC.

The chain recombines TRBV20-1 with TRBJ1-2; D remains unclear. Germline V gives CDR1 DFQATT, CDR2 SNEGSKA (reference sequence). This CDR3 region has 12 residues. V lost 6 bases and J 3 bases, leaving 11 bases between the germline ends. The CDR3 nucleotides are TGCAGTGCCGCCCCGGGAGACTATGGCTACACCTTC. As protein: CSAAPGDYGYTF.

The rearrangement joins TRBV29-1 to TRBJ2-3, with 14 bases matching TRBD2. The CDR3 runs to 14 residues. With 6 bases clipped from V and 8 bases from J, the junction kept 7 bases outside the gene matches. Germline V lookup: CDR1 SQVTM, CDR2 ANQGSEA. In nucleotides, the CDR3 is TGCAGCGTGGGGGGACTAGCGGGAGTCGTTACGCAGTATTTT. Its translation is CSVGGLAGVVTQYF.

This chain joins TRBV5-8 and TRBJ1-5, with a weak D call TRBD1 (5 bases). The CDR3 is 14 amino acids. V was shortened by 9 bases and J by 0 bases, with 13 bases between the two germline ends. In germline, CDR1 is SGHTS, CDR2 YDEGEE. Here the CDR3 DNA reads TGTGCCACCTCTGGAGGGGCTAGCAATCAGCCCCAGCATTTT. Translating gives CATSGGASNQPQHF.

A word on this clonotype: This sequence may be a read error, since a much larger clone differs from it by one base. The chain uses TRBV6-1 and TRBJ2-5; no clear D gene. From germline, CDR1 is MNHNS and CDR2 SASEGT. The ends were cut back, 0 bases at V and 7 bases at J, with 12 bases in the middle. The CDR3 has 14 residues. CDR3 in amino acids: CASSEASQRLTQYF. DNA for the CDR3: TGTGCCAGCAGTGAAGCGTCCCAGAGGCTGACCCAGTACTTC.

Only a few counts were recorded for this clonotype. The chain couples TRBV6-6 to TRBJ1-5, with D unresolved. The CDR3 sequence is 13 residues long. With 2 bases removed from V and 4 bases from J, the gap between germline ends came to 6 bases. Germline values: CDR1 MNHNY, CDR2 SVGAGI (reference sequence). This chain's CDR3 is CASSYLENQPQHF. CDR3 nucleotide sequence: TGTGCCAGCAGTTACCTTGAAAATCAGCCCCAGCATTTT.

This clonotype showed up many times. The chain carries TRBV12-3 or TRBV12-4 and TRBJ1-2; maybe TRBD1 (5 bases). The V end lost 3 bases, the J end lost 6 bases, and 17 bases lay between the germline ends. The CDR3 runs 15 residues. The CDR3 DNA sequence: TGTGCCAGCAGTTTTGGTTCGGGGGGACGTGATGGCTACACCTTC. It codes for CASSFGSGGRDGYTF.

This clonotype occurred a few times. The rearrangement joins TRBV20-1 to TRBJ2-1, with 13 bases that match TRBD2. In germline, CDR1 is DFQATT, CDR2 SNEGSKA (reference sequence). V shed 0 bases, J shed 4 bases, and the junction held 6 bases outside the gene matches. The CDR3 runs 17 residues. The CDR3 loop is CSARDTSGRAGYNEQFF. CDR3 DNA: TGCAGTGCTAGAGATACTAGCGGGAGGGCCGGATACAATGAGCAGTTCTTC.

The rearrangement links TRBV12-3 or TRBV12-4 to TRBJ2-1, with D possibly being TRBD2 (6 bases). Deletions cut 5 bases from V and 2 bases from J, with 13 bases between. This CDR3 is built from 15 residues. Here the CDR3 reads CASSPQRVTYNEQFF. For the CDR3, the DNA is TGTGCCAGCAGTCCTCAGCGGGTCACCTACAATGAGCAGTTCTTC.

This chain links TRBV5-1 with TRBJ1-2; D unclear. The CDR3 contains 14 residues. The germline gives CDR1 SGHRS, CDR2 YFSETQ. V lost 4 bases and J 2 bases, leaving 12 bases between the germline ends. CDR3 region: CASSQRVGNYGYTF. DNA of the CDR3: TGCGCCAGCAGCCAAAGGGTGGGGAACTATGGCTACACCTTC.

This clonotype has ten or more counts. This chain links TRBV12-3 or TRBV12-4 with TRBJ2-5; D is unclear. V lost 5 bases and J lost 2, with 3 bases in between. The length of the CDR3 is 11 residues. The CDR3 DNA is TGTGCCAGCAGTGAGCAAGAGACCCAGTACTTC. This gives the protein CASSEQETQYF.

The V and J genes are TRBV20-1 and TRBJ1-5, with D perhaps TRBD1 (6 bases). The germline V and J ends were trimmed by 1 base and 7 bases, with 17 bases remaining between them. This CDR3 contains 15 residues. The V gene's germline CDR1 is DFQATT and CDR2 SNEGSKA (reference sequence). This CDR3 is CSARGLSGGGQPQHF. The CDR3 nucleotides read TGCAGTGCTAGAGGATTGAGTGGGGGCGGGCAGCCCCAGCATTTT.

The chain carries TRBV29-1 and TRBJ2-5; 7 nucleotides agree with TRBD1. Trimming removed 3 bases from V and 7 bases from J; junction bases left unmatched: 14. Germline V lookup: CDR1 SQVTM, CDR2 ANQGSEA. The CDR3 is made up of 15 amino acids. The CDR3 reads CSVDTGTGPGGTQYF. For the CDR3, the DNA is TGCAGCGTTGATACGGGGACGGGACCAGGGGGGACCCAGTACTTC.

The CDR3 loop reads CSITGTLLAHPRTDTQYF. Written as DNA, the CDR3 is TGCAGCATTACCGGGACCCTACTAGCCCATCCGAGGACAGATACGCAGTATTTT. The chain has TRBV29-1 and TRBJ2-3; D may be TRBD2 (6 bases). Germline V lookup: CDR1 SQVTM, CDR2 ANQGSEA. The CDR3 sequence is 18 residues long. V dropped 8 bases and J dropped 3 bases, with 30 bases sitting between them.

This chain links TRBV28 with TRBJ2-6; D uncertain. Germline CDR1 is MDHEN and CDR2 is SYDVKM. The CDR3 sequence is 17 residues long. Trimming took off 1 base at V and 5 bases at J, with 15 bases between the two ends. The CDR3 reads CASSLFVTKIWANVLTF. CDR3 bases: TGTGCCAGCAGTTTATTCGTGACAAAAATTTGGGCCAACGTCCTGACTTTC. Looking up the rest from reference TRBV28 and TRBJ2-6 gives the full variable domain: DVKVTQSSRYLVKRTGEKVFLECVQDMDHENMFWYRQDPGLGLRLIYFSYDVKMKEKGDIPEGYSVSREKKERFSLILESASTNQTSMYLCASSLFVTKIWANVLTFGAGSRLTVL.

This sequence joins TRBV20-1 and TRBJ2-1; no clear D gene. From germline, CDR1 is DFQATT and CDR2 SNEGSKA (reference sequence). The CDR3 totals 13 residues. Trimming stripped 2 bases from V and 6 bases from J, with 11 bases between. In DNA form, the CDR3 reads TGCAGTGCTAGAAGGCAGGAGTTCAATGAGCAGTTCTTC. Translated: CSARRQEFNEQFF.

The chain is built from TRBV2 and TRBJ1-1; D gene ambiguous. Looked up from germline, CDR1 is SNHLY and CDR2 is FYNNEI. CDR3 size: 11 residues. Trimming removed 8 bases at V and 3 bases at J, with 7 bases between. CDR3: CASVIDTEAFF. The CDR3 DNA sequence: TGTGCCAGCGTTATCGACACTGAAGCTTTCTTT.

The CDR3: CASSETGTERAQHF. For the CDR3, the DNA is TGCGCCAGCAGTGAGACCGGGACCGAGCGGGCCCAGCATTTT. The V gene is TRBV4-1, the J gene TRBJ1-5; TRBD1 is a possible D gene (5 bases). V lost 6 bases, J lost 11 bases, and 20 bases lay in between. Germline CDR1 is MGHRA and CDR2 is YSYEKL. The CDR3 is 14 residues long.

The V and J genes are TRBV5-1 and TRBJ1-1; a weak D match, TRBD1 (5 bases). The CDR3 totals 13 residues. The germline CDR1 and CDR2 sequences are SGHRS and YFSETQ. The V end lost 0 bases, the J end lost 11 bases, and 14 bases lay between the germline ends. CDR3 in amino acids: CASSLVQGDGAFF. As DNA, the CDR3 is TGCGCCAGCAGCTTGGTGCAGGGAGACGGGGCTTTCTTT.

As concerns this clonotype: Since a much larger clone is just one base distant, this may be a read error. The V gene is TRBV4-2, the J gene TRBJ2-7; 7 bases match TRBD1. The J segment lost 3 bases and the V segment lost 1 base, leaving 9 bases of the junction unmatched. The CDR3 is made up of 16 amino acids. CDR1 is LGHNA, CDR2 YNFKEQ, per germline. CDR3 sequence (DNA): TGTGCCAGCAGCCAAGCCTGGGGACAGACCCACTACGAGCAGTACTTC. Translated: CASSQAWGQTHYEQYF.

The rearrangement joins TRBV27 to TRBJ1-5; 10 nucleotides line up with TRBD1. Germline V CDR1 and CDR2: MNHEY, SMNVEV (reference sequence). This CDR3 has 16 amino acids. The V segment lost 6 bases and the J segment 6 bases; nucleotides outside the gene matches: 11. As DNA, the CDR3 is TGTGCCAGCAGCAAAACGGGACAGGGGAGGGGTCAGCCCCAGCATTTT. As protein: CASSKTGQGRGQPQHF.